Listed here are 25 T cell receptor beta chains from one sample, sequenced in a study of shared clonotypes between healthy human individuals. Measured with immunoSEQ multiplex PCR; TCRdb has only the in-frame clones, and not every one. In the table there are 600,000 to 750,000 clones, 55% to 75% of which are singletons. Sequenced: memory CD4+ T cells sorted from blood. Specified subset: CD45RA-negative fraction. These TCRs come from a woman in her 30s in good health.

The V call is TRBV27, the J call TRBJ2-5; 13 bases match TRBD2. The CDR3 has 15 amino acids. V lost 2 bases, J lost 7 bases, and 4 bases stayed unmatched. From germline, CDR1 is MNHEY and CDR2 SMNVEV (reference sequence). This CDR3 is CASSLGTSGILTQYF. The CDR3 nucleotides read TGTGCCAGCAGTTTAGGGACTAGCGGGATCTTGACCCAGTACTTC.

CDR3 in amino acids: CASTRDGLRGYSGNTIYF. CDR3 DNA: TGCGCCAGCACCCGGGACGGACTACGAGGATACTCTGGAAACACCATATATTTT. The chain couples TRBV5-1 to TRBJ1-3; D might be TRBD1 (5 bases). With 6 bases removed from V and 0 bases from J, the gap between germline ends came to 22 bases. Germline CDR1 reads SGHRS; CDR2 reads YFSETQ. The CDR3 contains 18 residues.

This clone was counted only a few times. The V call is TRBV2, the J call TRBJ2-3; a possible D gene is TRBD2 (6 bases). V was pared by 4 bases and J by 3 bases, with 14 bases between. The V gene's germline CDR1 is SNHLY and CDR2 FYNNEI. The CDR3 has 15 amino acids. The DNA of the CDR3 is TGTGCCAGCAGTGGCGGAGGGAGCTTGACAGATACGCAGTATTTT. Protein product: CASSGGGSLTDTQYF.

This clone was seen a single time. The V gene is TRBV5-8, the J gene TRBJ2-1, with 12 bases matching TRBD2. Germline V lookup: CDR1 SGHTS, CDR2 YDEGEE. Germline trimming cut 7 bases from V and 9 bases from J; bases unmatched to any gene: 8. This CDR3 has 14 amino acids. The CDR3 is CASDRTSGISEQFF. The CDR3 DNA sequence: TGTGCCAGCGATAGGACTAGCGGGATAAGTGAGCAGTTCTTC.

The chain has TRBV6-4 and TRBJ2-3, with TRBD2 matching 9 bases. CDR1 is MRHNA, CDR2 SNTAGT, per germline. There are 15 residues in the CDR3. V lost 7 bases to trimming and J lost 0 bases; unmatched junction nucleotides: 5. The chain's CDR3 is CASTPTSGSTDTQYF. In nucleotides, the CDR3 is TGTGCCAGCACCCCGACTAGCGGAAGCACAGATACGCAGTATTTT.

About this clone itself: The same CDR3 is also encoded by other DNA sequences in this sample. The gene calls are TRBV7-9 and TRBJ2-3; 9 bases are shared with TRBD2. CDR1 SEHNR and CDR2 FQNEAQ come from the germline V gene (reference sequence). J was trimmed by 1 base and V by 3 bases; bases with no gene match: 2. The CDR3 consists of 15 residues. CDR3 nucleotide sequence: TGTGCCAGCAGCTTGACTAGCGGAGGCACAGATACGCAGTATTTT. Protein: CASSLTSGGTDTQYF.

V is TRBV7-8 and J is TRBJ2-1; 8 bases are shared with TRBD2. Looked up from germline, CDR1 is SGHVS and CDR2 is FQNEAQ. Germline trimming cut 2 bases from V and 7 bases from J; bases unmatched to any gene: 7. This CDR3 is 15 amino acids long. CDR3 DNA sequence: TGTGCCAGCAGCTTACGGCGGGAGGTCGGGAATGAGCAGTTCTTC. It is translated as CASSLRREVGNEQFF.

This clone was picked up a small number of times. At the DNA level, this CDR3 is encoded by other sequences in the same sample as well. The chain joins TRBV18 to TRBJ2-7, with D hard to call. This CDR3 has 12 amino acids. V lost 2 bases to trimming and J lost 3 bases, with 5 bases between them. Germline values: CDR1 KGHSH, CDR2 LQKENI. The CDR3: CASSPSLYEQYF. The CDR3 DNA reads as TGTGCCAGCTCACCATCACTCTACGAGCAGTACTTC.

J is TRBJ2-2 and V is TRBV5-1; D may be TRBD1 or TRBD2 (5 bases each). Germline V CDR1 and CDR2: SGHRS, YFSETQ. The CDR3 consists of 15 residues. V was cut by 3 bases and J by 3 bases, with 12 bases left in between. The CDR3 here is CASSWGFMDTGELFF. The CDR3 nucleotides read TGCGCCAGCAGCTGGGGGTTTATGGACACCGGGGAGCTGTTTTTT. The full variable domain, rest sourced from reference TRBV5-1 and TRBJ2-2, is KAGVTQTPRYLIKTRGQQVTLSCSPISGHRSVSWYQQTPGQGLQFLFEYFSETQRNKGNFPGRFSGRQFSNSRSEMNVSTLELGDSALYLCASSWGFMDTGELFFGEGSRLTVL.

This clone was picked up many times. The genes are TRBV5-1 and TRBJ1-3, with D perhaps matching TRBD1 (5 bases). This CDR3 spans 13 amino acids. With 6 bases removed from V and 6 bases from J, the gap between germline ends came to 13 bases. Germline CDR1 and CDR2: SGHRS and YFSETQ. CDR3 sequence (DNA): TGCGCCAGCATTCGAGGGGCCGCAAACACCATATATTTT. Amino acid sequence: CASIRGAANTIYF.

This clone occurred a few times. V and J are TRBV30 and TRBJ2-6; D remains ambiguous. The germline V gene encodes CDR1 GTSNPN and CDR2 SVGIG (reference sequence). V lost 0 bases to trimming and J lost 0 bases, with 12 bases between them. The CDR3 runs 17 residues. CDR3 coding DNA: TGTGCCTGGAGTGTACAAGGCATTAGCTCTGGGGCCAACGTCCTGACTTTC. Translation gives CAWSVQGISSGANVLTF.

In this sample, this clone turned up many times. The chain has TRBV5-1 and TRBJ2-6, with D maybe TRBD1 (5 bases). CDR1 is SGHRS and CDR2 is YFSETQ in the germline V gene. The V and J ends lost 4 bases and 0 bases respectively, with 11 bases between them. The CDR3 spans 16 residues. The CDR3: CASSRTPSSGANVLTF. CDR3 bases: TGCGCCAGCAGCAGGACACCAAGCTCTGGGGCCAACGTCCTGACTTTC.

This chain links TRBV29-1 with TRBJ2-4; unclear D gene. This CDR3 is built from 14 residues. Germline V lookup: CDR1 SQVTM, CDR2 ANQGSEA. With 5 bases removed from V and 9 bases from J, the gap between germline ends came to 20 bases. In DNA, the CDR3 is TGCAGCGTTAAGGAGCATCTGGGTCTTAGCATTCAGTACTTC. Translation gives CSVKEHLGLSIQYF.

The table lists this clone with a few counts. The rearrangement uses TRBV5-1 and TRBJ2-5; 13 bases are a match to TRBD2. J was trimmed by 2 bases and V by 2 bases; bases with no gene match: 9. Looked up from germline, CDR1 is SGHRS and CDR2 is YFSETQ. CDR3 length: 18 amino acids. The CDR3 protein is CASSLGIGTSGTQETQYF. The CDR3 DNA sequence: TGCGCCAGCAGCTTAGGAATCGGGACTAGCGGGACTCAAGAGACCCAGTACTTC.

Regarding this clone: At the DNA level, this CDR3 is encoded by other sequences in the same sample as well. The gene calls are TRBV5-1 and TRBJ2-4; 9 nucleotides match TRBD2. V was pared by 0 bases and J by 6 bases, with 4 bases of the junction left unmatched. The germline CDR1 and CDR2 sequences are SGHRS and YFSETQ. The CDR3 is 15 residues long. The CDR3: CASSLGSGSGNIQYF. The DNA for the CDR3 is TGCGCCAGCAGCTTGGGTAGCGGGAGCGGAAACATTCAGTACTTC.

The CDR3, as DNA: TGTGCCAGCAGCGCTAGCGCAGCCCAAGAGACCCAGTACTTC. Amino acid sequence: CASSASAAQETQYF. The V gene is TRBV11-2, the J gene TRBJ2-5; a weak D match, TRBD2 (6 bases). The CDR3 covers 14 residues. V lost 5 bases and J 1 base, leaving 11 bases between the germline ends. Germline lookup yields CDR1 SGHAT and CDR2 FQNNGV.

There are a few counts of this clone. The V and J genes are TRBV5-1 and TRBJ1-3; D is perhaps TRBD1 (6 bases). The CDR3 runs to 14 residues. Trimming removed 2 bases at V and 4 bases at J, with 10 bases between. Per germline, CDR1 SGHRS and CDR2 YFSETQ. The CDR3 DNA reads TGCGCCAGCAGCTTAGGGACACAAGGAAACACCATATATTTT. Encoded protein: CASSLGTQGNTIYF. The complete variable domain, with remaining parts taken from reference TRBV5-1 and TRBJ1-3, reads KAGVTQTPRYLIKTRGQQVTLSCSPISGHRSVSWYQQTPGQGLQFLFEYFSETQRNKGNFPGRFSGRQFSNSRSEMNVSTLELGDSALYLCASSLGTQGNTIYFGEGSWLTVV.

The chain couples TRBV11-3 to TRBJ2-4; D possibly corresponds to TRBD2 (5 bases). The CDR3 has 15 residues. Trimming cost V 1 base and J 5 bases, with 12 bases left between them. Germline V gene sequence: CDR1 SGHNT, CDR2 YENEEA. The CDR3 protein is CASSLGGRQENIQYF. The CDR3 DNA follows: TGTGCCAGCAGCTTAGGTGGGAGACAAGAAAACATTCAGTACTTC.

The chain couples TRBV9 to TRBJ2-7; weak D call: TRBD2 (6 bases). Trimming cost V 7 bases and J 4 bases, with 21 bases left between them. The CDR3 sequence is 15 residues long. Germline V gene sequence: CDR1 SGDLS, CDR2 YYNGEE. CDR3 in DNA: TGTGCCAGCGCCAGGTCGGCGGGGCGCAGGTACGAGCAGTACTTC. The encoded protein is CASARSAGRRYEQYF.

The chain recombines TRBV10-2 with TRBJ2-3; 8 positions match TRBD1. J gave up 6 bases and V 5 bases, and 7 bases lay outside the gene matches. The CDR3 has 14 amino acids. Germline CDR1 WSHSY, CDR2 SAAADI. CDR3 sequence reads: CASSRQGPPDTQYF. CDR3 bases: TGCGCCAGCAGTCGACAGGGGCCGCCCGATACGCAGTATTTT.

The chain combines TRBV28 with TRBJ1-2, with D maybe TRBD1 (6 bases). The V gene lost 10 bases and the J gene lost 5 bases, with 20 bases spanning the gap. There are 14 residues in the CDR3. Germline-derived CDR1 and CDR2 are MDHEN and SYDVKM. The CDR3 DNA reads as TGTGCCACCCAATCCCCGGGGACATCGTATGGCTACACCTTC. Translating it yields CATQSPGTSYGYTF.

In the case of this clone: In the same sample, other DNA sequences code for this CDR3. V and J are TRBV5-1 and TRBJ2-1, with TRBD2 as a possible D gene (6 bases). V lost 2 bases to trimming and J lost 9 bases, with 9 bases between them. The CDR3 runs 12 residues. Germline-derived CDR1 and CDR2 are SGHRS and YFSETQ. In nucleotides, the CDR3 is TGCGCCAGCAGCTTAAGGGGAGGTGAGCAGTTCTTC. Residues: CASSLRGGEQFF.

This chain uses TRBV15 with TRBJ1-2, with a possible D match to TRBD1 (6 bases). V lost 1 base and J lost 4, with 10 bases in between. This CDR3 contains 14 residues. The germline gives CDR1 LNHNV, CDR2 YYDKDF (reference sequence). CDR3 residues: CATSRGGRFYGYTF. As DNA, the CDR3 is TGTGCCACCAGCAGAGGGGGGCGCTTCTATGGCTACACCTTC.

This clone was counted a few times. This rearrangement joins TRBV6-1 to TRBJ2-1; the match to TRBD2 covers 9 bases. CDR1 and CDR2 (germline): MNHNS, SASEGT. V trimming: 7 bases; J trimming: 7 bases; junction bases outside the gene matches: 11. The CDR3 sequence is 15 residues long. CDR3 protein: CASTEIAGVGNEQFF. The CDR3 nucleotides are TGTGCCAGCACCGAGATAGCGGGAGTAGGTAATGAGCAGTTCTTC.

This chain uses TRBV29-1 with TRBJ1-2; 7 bases are a match to TRBD1. Looked up from germline, CDR1 is SQVTM and CDR2 is ANQGSEA. The trim removed 3 bases at V and 4 bases at J, leaving 8 bases unmatched. This CDR3 comprises 14 residues. DNA of the CDR3: TGCAGCGTTGATAGGGGGGACAGCCTCTATGGCTACACCTTC. Translation: CSVDRGDSLYGYTF.